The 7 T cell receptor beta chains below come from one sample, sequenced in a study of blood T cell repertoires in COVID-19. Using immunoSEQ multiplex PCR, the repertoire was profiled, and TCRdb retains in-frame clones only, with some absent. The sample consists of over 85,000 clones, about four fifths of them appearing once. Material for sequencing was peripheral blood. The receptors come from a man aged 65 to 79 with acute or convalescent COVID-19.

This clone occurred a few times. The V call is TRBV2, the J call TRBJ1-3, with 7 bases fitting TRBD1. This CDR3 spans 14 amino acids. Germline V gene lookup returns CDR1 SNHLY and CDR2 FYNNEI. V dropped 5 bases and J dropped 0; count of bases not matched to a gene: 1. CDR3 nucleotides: TGTGCCAGCAGTCGACAGGGCTCTGGAAACACCATATATTTT. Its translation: CASSRQGSGNTIYF.

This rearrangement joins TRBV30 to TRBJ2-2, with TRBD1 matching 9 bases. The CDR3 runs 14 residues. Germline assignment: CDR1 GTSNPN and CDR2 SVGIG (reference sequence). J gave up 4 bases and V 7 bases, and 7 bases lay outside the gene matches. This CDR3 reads CASSGTGLTGELFF. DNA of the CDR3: TGTGCCTCATCCGGGACAGGGCTCACCGGGGAGCTGTTTTTT.

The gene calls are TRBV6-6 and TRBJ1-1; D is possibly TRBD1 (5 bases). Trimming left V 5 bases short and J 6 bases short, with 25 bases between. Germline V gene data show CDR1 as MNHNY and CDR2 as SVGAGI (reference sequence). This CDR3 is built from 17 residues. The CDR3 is CASSPYRAGYEFAEAFF. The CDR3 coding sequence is TGTGCCAGCAGTCCTTACAGAGCAGGGTATGAATTCGCTGAAGCTTTCTTT.

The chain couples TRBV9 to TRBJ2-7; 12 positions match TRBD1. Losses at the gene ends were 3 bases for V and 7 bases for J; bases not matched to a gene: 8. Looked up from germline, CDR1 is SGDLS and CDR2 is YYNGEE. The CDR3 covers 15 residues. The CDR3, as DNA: TGTGCCAGCAGCGAACACGGGACAGGGGGCCGGGAGCAGTACTTC. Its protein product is CASSEHGTGGREQYF.

This CDR3 is CAISVGRGNNEQFF. The CDR3 coding sequence is TGTGCCATCAGTGTAGGCCGGGGAAACAATGAGCAGTTCTTC. The chain couples TRBV10-3 to TRBJ2-1, with D maybe TRBD2 (5 bases). V lost 4 bases to trimming and J lost 5 bases, with 12 bases between them. Per the germline V gene, CDR1 is ENHRY and CDR2 is SYGVKD. The CDR3 length is 14 residues.

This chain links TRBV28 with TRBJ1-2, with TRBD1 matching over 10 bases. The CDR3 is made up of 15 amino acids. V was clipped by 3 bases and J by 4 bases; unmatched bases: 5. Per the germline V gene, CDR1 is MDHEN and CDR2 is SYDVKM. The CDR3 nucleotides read TGTGCCAGCAGTTTGGGGGACAGGGGTGGCTATGGCTACACCTTC. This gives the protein CASSLGDRGGYGYTF.

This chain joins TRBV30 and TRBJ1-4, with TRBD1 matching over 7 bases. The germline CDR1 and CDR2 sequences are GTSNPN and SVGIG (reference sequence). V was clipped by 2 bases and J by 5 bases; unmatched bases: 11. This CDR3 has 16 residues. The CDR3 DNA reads TGTGCCTGGAGTTTTTCCCGGACAGGCGTCAATGAAAAACTGTTTTTT. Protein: CAWSFSRTGVNEKLFF.